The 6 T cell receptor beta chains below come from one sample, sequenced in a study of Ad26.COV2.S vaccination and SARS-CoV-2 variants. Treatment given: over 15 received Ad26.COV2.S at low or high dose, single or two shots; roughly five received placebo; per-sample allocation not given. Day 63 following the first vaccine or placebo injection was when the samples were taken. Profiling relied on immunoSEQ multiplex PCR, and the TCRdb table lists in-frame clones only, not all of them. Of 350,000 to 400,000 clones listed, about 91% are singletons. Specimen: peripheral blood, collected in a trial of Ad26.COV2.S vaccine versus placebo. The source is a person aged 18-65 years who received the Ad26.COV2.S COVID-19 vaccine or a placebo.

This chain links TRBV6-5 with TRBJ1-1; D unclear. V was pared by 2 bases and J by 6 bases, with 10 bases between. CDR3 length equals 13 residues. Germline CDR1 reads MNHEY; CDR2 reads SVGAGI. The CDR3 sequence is CASSYGVMAEAFF. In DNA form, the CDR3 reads TGTGCCAGCAGTTACGGGGTTATGGCTGAAGCTTTCTTT.

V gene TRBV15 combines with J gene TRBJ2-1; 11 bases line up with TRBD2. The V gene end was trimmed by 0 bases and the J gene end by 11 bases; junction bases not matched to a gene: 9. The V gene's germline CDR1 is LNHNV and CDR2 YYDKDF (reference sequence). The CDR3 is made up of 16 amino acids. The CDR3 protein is CATSRERELAGAQQFF. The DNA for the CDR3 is TGTGCCACCAGCAGAGAACGAGAACTAGCGGGAGCTCAGCAGTTCTTC. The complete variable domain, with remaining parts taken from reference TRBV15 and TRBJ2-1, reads DAMVIQNPRYQVTQFGKPVTLSCSQTLNHNVMYWYQQKSSQAPKLLFHYYDKDFNNEADTPDNFQSRRPNTSFCFLDIRSPGLGDTAMYLCATSRERELAGAQQFFGPGTRLTVL.

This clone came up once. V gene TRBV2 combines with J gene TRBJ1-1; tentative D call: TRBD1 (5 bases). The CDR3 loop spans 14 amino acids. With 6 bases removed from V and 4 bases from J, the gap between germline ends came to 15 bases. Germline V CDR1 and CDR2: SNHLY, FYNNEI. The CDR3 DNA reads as TGTGCCAGCAGCCCGGGACCGAGGACCACTGAAGCTTTCTTT. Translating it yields CASSPGPRTTEAFF. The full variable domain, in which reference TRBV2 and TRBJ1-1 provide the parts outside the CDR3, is EPEVTQTPSHQVTQMGQEVILRCVPISNHLYFYWYRQILGQKVEFLVSFYNNEISEKSEIFDDQFSVERPDGSNFTLKIRSTKLEDSAMYFCASSPGPRTTEAFFGQGTRLTVV.

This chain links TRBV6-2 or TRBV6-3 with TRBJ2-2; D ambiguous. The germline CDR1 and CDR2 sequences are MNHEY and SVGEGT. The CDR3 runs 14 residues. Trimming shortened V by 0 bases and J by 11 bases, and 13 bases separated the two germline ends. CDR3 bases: TGTGCCAGCAGTTACTCGTCTGGCTTGGGCGAGCTGTTTTTT. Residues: CASSYSSGLGELFF.

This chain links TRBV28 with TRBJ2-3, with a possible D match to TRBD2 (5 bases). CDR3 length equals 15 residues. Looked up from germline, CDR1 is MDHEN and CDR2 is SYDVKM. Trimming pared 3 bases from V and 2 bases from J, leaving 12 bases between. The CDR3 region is CASSFSLGITDTQYF. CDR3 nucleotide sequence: TGTGCCAGCAGTTTCTCACTCGGGATCACAGATACGCAGTATTTT. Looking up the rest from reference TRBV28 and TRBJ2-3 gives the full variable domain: DVKVTQSSRYLVKRTGEKVFLECVQDMDHENMFWYRQDPGLGLRLIYFSYDVKMKEKGDIPEGYSVSREKKERFSLILESASTNQTSMYLCASSFSLGITDTQYFGPGTRLTVL.

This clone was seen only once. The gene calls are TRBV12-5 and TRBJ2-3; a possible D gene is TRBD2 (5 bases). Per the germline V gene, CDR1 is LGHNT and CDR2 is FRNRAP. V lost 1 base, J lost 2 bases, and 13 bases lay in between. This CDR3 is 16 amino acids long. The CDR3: CASGLGVGRVTDTQYF. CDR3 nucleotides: TGTGCTAGTGGTTTGGGGGTCGGGCGGGTCACAGATACGCAGTATTTT.